A single sample gave rise to the 19 T cell receptor beta chains below, sequenced in a study of blood T cells in healthy people across ages (dated by TCRdb to the mid-2010s). Library method: 5' RACE. The run used an Illumina HiSeq 2500. A second PCR of about 6 to 11 cycles was run with a J-beta primer mix and a sample-barcoded 5' primer. Using fastp at Q25 and MiXCR, TCRdb reprocessed the public reads and kept productive beta chains. When rows share a CDR3 protein, they turn into one entry using the most common DNA and genes. A total of around 900,000 distinct CDR3 sequences appear in this sample, roughly 26% of them only once. Roughly 17% of the sample goes to the ten largest clones. Sequencing input: blood. These receptor sequences come from an elderly woman in good health.

This clonotype was seen many times. V and J are TRBV4-3 and TRBJ1-2; TRBD1 matches at 8 bases. The CDR3 is 15 amino acids. Germline loops: CDR1 LGHNA, CDR2 YSLEER. The V segment lost 2 bases and the J segment 8 bases; nucleotides outside the gene matches: 10. CDR3 loop: CASSQPDRAAPGYTF. The CDR3 region has the DNA TGCGCCAGCAGCCAACCGGACAGGGCTGCTCCAGGCTACACCTTC.

This clonotype came up many times. The rearrangement joins TRBV20-1 to TRBJ1-1; no clear D gene. The CDR3 is made up of 14 amino acids. V gave up 4 bases and J gave up 0 bases, with 12 bases separating them. Germline loops: CDR1 DFQATT, CDR2 SNEGSKA (reference sequence). The DNA of the CDR3 is TGCAGTGCTAAAGTGTTCGGGGTGAACACTGAAGCTTTCTTT. Translation: CSAKVFGVNTEAFF.

The table lists this clonotype with many counts. V usage is TRBV24-1 and J usage is TRBJ2-5; tentative D call: TRBD2 (5 bases). V was shortened by 1 base and J by 3 bases, with 11 bases between the two germline ends. This CDR3 has 15 residues. Germline V gene lookup returns CDR1 KGHDR and CDR2 SFDVKD. This chain's CDR3 is CATSDFREEEETQYF. The CDR3 DNA reads TGTGCCACCAGTGATTTTCGGGAAGAAGAAGAGACCCAGTACTTC.

This clonotype occurred many times. This rearrangement joins TRBV20-1 to TRBJ2-7, with D possibly matching TRBD2 (6 bases). Germline V gene lookup returns CDR1 DFQATT and CDR2 SNEGSKA (reference sequence). The CDR3 loop spans 15 amino acids. The ends were cut back, 6 bases at V and 3 bases at J, with 21 bases in the middle. CDR3 loop: CSARTGGDIRYEQYF. The DNA of the CDR3 is TGCAGTGCGCGCACCGGGGGAGATATCCGCTACGAGCAGTACTTC.

This clonotype showed up many times. The J gene is TRBJ2-1, the V gene TRBV10-2; D remains ambiguous. V lost 6 bases, J lost 4 bases, and 7 bases lay in between. CDR1 and CDR2 from the germline V gene are WSHSY and SAAADI. The CDR3 has 12 residues. DNA for the CDR3: TGCGCCAGCAGCGGACGGTACAATGAGCAGTTCTTC. Amino acid sequence: CASSGRYNEQFF.

This clonotype was observed many times. The V gene is TRBV7-2, the J gene TRBJ2-7; D call uncertain. CDR3 length equals 15 residues. Germline values: CDR1 SGHTA, CDR2 FQGNSA. Trimming left V 1 base short and J 2 bases short, with 12 bases between. The CDR3 sequence: CASSLGPSKTYEQYF. As DNA, the CDR3 is TGTGCCAGCAGCTTAGGCCCTTCAAAAACCTACGAGCAGTACTTC.

The V call is TRBV9, the J call TRBJ2-5, with D possibly matching TRBD1 (5 bases). From germline, CDR1 is SGDLS and CDR2 YYNGEE. This CDR3 spans 15 amino acids. The V and J ends lost 5 bases and 10 bases respectively, with 24 bases between them. CDR3 in amino acids: CASSPTESRGRGQYF. CDR3 coding DNA: TGTGCCAGCAGTCCGACAGAATCCAGAGGAAGGGGCCAGTACTTC.

V is TRBV12-3 or TRBV12-4 and J is TRBJ2-5; D remains ambiguous. The V end was cut by 5 bases, the J end by 1 base, with 14 bases between. This CDR3 has 15 residues. The CDR3 protein is CASSRRQIAQETQYF. The CDR3 DNA is TGTGCCAGCAGTCGTAGACAAATAGCCCAAGAGACCCAGTACTTC.

This clonotype was seen repeatedly, ten times or more. The gene calls are TRBV27 and TRBJ1-6; D possibly corresponds to TRBD1 (5 bases). Trimming cost V 0 bases and J 4 bases, with 19 bases left between them. Germline values: CDR1 MNHEY, CDR2 SMNVEV (reference sequence). The CDR3 has 19 residues. The CDR3 protein is CASSLSGPTPTAYNSPLHF. The CDR3 DNA reads as TGTGCCAGCAGTTTATCGGGACCGACTCCGACAGCGTATAATTCACCCCTCCACTTT.

In this sample, this clonotype turned up many times. The V call is TRBV7-9, the J call TRBJ2-1, with 7 bases identical to TRBD2. Trimming removed 2 bases from V and 6 bases from J; junction bases left unmatched: 19. The germline gives CDR1 SEHNR, CDR2 FQNEAQ (reference sequence). The CDR3 contains 19 residues. CDR3 protein: CASSLRPLSGPREGNEQFF. The CDR3 DNA is TGTGCCAGCAGCTTAAGGCCGCTGTCCGGCCCCAGGGAGGGCAATGAGCAGTTCTTC.

This clonotype appeared many times. V is TRBV13 and J is TRBJ2-7; no firm D call. Germline V gene lookup returns CDR1 PRHDT and CDR2 FYEKMQ (reference sequence). The CDR3 has 17 residues. Trimming took 4 bases from V and 3 from J, leaving 22 bases between them. The CDR3 reads CASSSLGLDKGYYEQYF. In DNA, the CDR3 is TGTGCCAGCAGCTCCTTAGGTCTCGACAAGGGTTACTACGAGCAGTACTTC.

This clonotype has a count of ten or more. The chain joins TRBV6-1 to TRBJ2-4, with a tentative D call TRBD2 (6 bases). CDR3 length equals 14 residues. V lost 3 bases to trimming and J lost 2 bases, with 8 bases between them. Germline lookup yields CDR1 MNHNS and CDR2 SASEGT. CDR3 bases: TGTGCCAGCAGTGACGGGGGATCCAAAAACATTCAGTACTTC. Encoded protein: CASSDGGSKNIQYF.

The chain has TRBV6-2 or TRBV6-3 and TRBJ1-1; no clear D. The length of the CDR3 is 15 residues. Trimming stripped 3 bases from V and 7 bases from J, with 18 bases between. Germline values: CDR1 MNHEY, CDR2 SVGEGT. CDR3 nucleotide sequence: TGTGCCAGCAGTTATTCCGACACGGTTCCCCTTGAAGCTTTCTTT. Its protein product is CASSYSDTVPLEAFF.

This clonotype has ten or more counts. The V gene is TRBV6-2 or TRBV6-3, the J gene TRBJ2-1, with D possibly being TRBD2 (6 bases). The germline gives CDR1 MNHEY, CDR2 SVGEGT. Trimming removed 6 bases from V and 0 bases from J, with 12 bases in between. The CDR3 length is 15 residues. The CDR3 loop is CASSSIAVSYNEQFF. CDR3 DNA sequence: TGTGCCAGCAGCTCCATAGCGGTCTCCTACAATGAGCAGTTCTTC.

As regards this clonotype: A read error is possible here, since a much larger clone lies one base away. Written as DNA, the CDR3 is TGTGCCAGCAGCTCCTGGGGCCAGGGCAGGAATGAGCAGTACTTC. Translating it yields CASSSWGQGRNEQYF. V usage is TRBV7-2 and J usage is TRBJ2-1; D is perhaps TRBD1 (5 bases). The J call may be in error: the DNA end matches TRBJ2-7 better. The CDR3 has 15 residues. Germline V lookup: CDR1 SGHTA, CDR2 FQGNSA.

This clonotype was picked up one time. This chain links TRBV30 with TRBJ1-1, with D perhaps matching TRBD1 (6 bases). This CDR3 contains 13 residues. The V gene's germline CDR1 is GTSNPN and CDR2 SVGIG (reference sequence). V was pared by 2 bases and J by 7 bases, with 14 bases between. The CDR3 protein is CAWSSTGMIEAFF. Written as DNA, the CDR3 is TGTGCCTGGAGTTCCACAGGGATGATTGAAGCTTTCTTT.

Comments on this clonotype: A read error may produce the germline difference seen at one junction end. The V gene is TRBV7-2, the J gene TRBJ2-5; D might be TRBD1 (8 bases). The CDR3 consists of 17 residues. The germline CDR1 and CDR2 sequences are SGHTA and FQGNSA. CDR3 DNA: TGTGCCAGCAGCTTCCCAAAACAGGGGGGGGGGCAAGAGACCCGGTACTTC. This sequence encodes CASSFPKQGGGQETRYF.

Turning to this clonotype: A read error may be the cause here, since a much bigger clone is one base away. CDR3 sequence (DNA): TGTGCCAGCAGCGAAATGGAAGGAAAACCGTTTTTT. Residues: CASSEMEGKPFF. The chain uses TRBV4-2 and TRBJ1-4, with unresolved D. In germline, CDR1 is LGHNA, CDR2 YNFKEQ. The length of the CDR3 is 12 residues.

This clonotype came up many times. CDR3 loop: CASSSSGSGVYTDTQYF. CDR3 DNA sequence: TGTGCCAGCAGCTCCTCCGGGAGCGGGGTTTACACAGATACGCAGTATTTT. This chain joins TRBV7-9 and TRBJ2-3; 7 bases align to TRBD2. The V gene end was trimmed by 4 bases and the J gene end by 2 bases; junction bases not matched to a gene: 12. This CDR3 is built from 17 residues. From germline, CDR1 is SEHNR and CDR2 FQNEAQ (reference sequence).